One sample yielded the 21 T cell receptor beta chains listed below, sequenced in a study of regulatory T cells in long-lasting Graves disease. With iRepertoire HTBI primers and Arm-PCR of CDR3 regions, TCR beta libraries were built. TCRdb reprocessed the multiplex PCR reads via MiXCR and lists one record per CDR3 protein. The sample yields roughly 560,000 distinct CDR3 sequences, 16% seen once. The sample's time point: newly diagnosed GD, antithyroid drugs for less than 3 months. TCR sequences were obtained from RNA taken from PBMCs. The same data also contributed to another study, on T cells in Graves' hyperthyroidism and ophthalmopathy.

The material was peripheral blood mononuclear cells (PBMCs), obtained at new diagnosis, from a patient treated with antithyroid drugs. These receptors all come from a woman aged 35 to 59 with Graves disease.

The V call is TRBV12-3 or TRBV12-4, the J call TRBJ1-5; 7 nucleotides match TRBD1. Unmatched junction bases numbered 8, after V lost 6 bases and J lost 6 bases. The CDR3 is 14 amino acids. CDR3: CASSGTGEVQPQHF. DNA for the CDR3: TGTGCCAGCAGCGGAACAGGGGAGGTTCAGCCCCAGCATTTT.

This clonotype was found a few times. The rearrangement links TRBV28 to TRBJ2-7; D call uncertain. The CDR3 covers 15 residues. Germline CDR1 MDHEN, CDR2 SYDVKM. Trimming took off 7 bases at V and 4 bases at J, with 20 bases between the two ends. CDR3 protein: CASIPPSSFGYEQYF. The CDR3 DNA sequence: TGTGCCAGCATCCCCCCAAGCTCCTTCGGGTACGAGCAGTACTTC. The variable domain in full, completed from reference TRBV28 and TRBJ2-7, reads DVKVTQSSRYLVKRTGEKVFLECVQDMDHENMFWYRQDPGLGLRLIYFSYDVKMKEKGDIPEGYSVSREKKERFSLILESASTNQTSMYLCASIPPSSFGYEQYFGPGTRLTVT.

V and J are TRBV4-1 and TRBJ2-5, with 8 bases lining up with TRBD1. This CDR3 region has 15 residues. Germline CDR1 and CDR2: MGHRA and YSYEKL. V shed 0 bases, J shed 4 bases, and the junction held 4 bases outside the gene matches. CDR3: CASSQDPRGLETQYF. The CDR3 DNA is TGCGCCAGCAGCCAAGATCCCAGGGGGCTAGAGACCCAGTACTTC.

This chain links TRBV28 with TRBJ1-5; 8 bases are a match to TRBD1. The CDR3 consists of 14 residues. CDR1 and CDR2 (germline): MDHEN, SYDVKM. The trim removed 5 bases at V and 7 bases at J, leaving 7 bases unmatched. The CDR3 DNA reads as TGTGCCAGCAGTCCCAGGGGGCGCGGCCAGCCCCAGCATTTT. Its protein is CASSPRGRGQPQHF.

In this sample, this clonotype turned up many times. V usage is TRBV5-4 and J usage is TRBJ2-2; a weak D match, TRBD1 (5 bases). Trimming removed 4 bases at V and 1 base at J, with 17 bases between. This CDR3 has 17 residues. Germline-derived CDR1 and CDR2 are SGHNT and YYREEE (reference sequence). CDR3 sequence reads: CASSPAIPGQNTGELFF. In DNA, the CDR3 is TGTGCCAGCAGCCCCGCCATCCCCGGACAGAACACCGGGGAGCTGTTTTTT.

This clonotype came up many times. The junction departs from germline at one end; a sequencing error may be responsible. V is TRBV5-1 and J is TRBJ2-5, with D unresolved. This CDR3 is 11 amino acids long. Germline CDR1 SGHRS, CDR2 YFSETQ. CDR3 amino acids: CASSLDETQYF. As DNA, the CDR3 is TGTGCCAGCAGCTTAGATGAGACCCAGTACTTC.

This chain joins TRBV12-5 and TRBJ2-7; tentatively, D is TRBD2 (6 bases). Germline CDR1 and CDR2: LGHNT and FRNRAP. V shed 0 bases and J shed 6 bases, with 24 bases lying between them. There are 18 residues in the CDR3. The CDR3 reads CASGLVLPYRDWAGEQYF. Here the CDR3 DNA reads TGTGCTAGTGGTTTGGTACTCCCCTACCGGGACTGGGCAGGCGAGCAGTACTTC.

Details on this clonotype: A read error is possible here, since a much larger clone lies one base away. The genes are TRBV7-9 and TRBJ2-5, with D possibly TRBD1 on 5 matching bases. In germline, CDR1 is SEHNR, CDR2 FQNEAQ (reference sequence). The CDR3 covers 15 residues. V lost 2 bases, J lost 7 bases, and 17 bases lay in between. CDR3 in amino acids: CASSLSETYQGTQYF. The DNA for the CDR3 is TGTGCCAGCAGCTTATCTGAGACGTACCAGGGGACCCAGTACTTC.

The V call is TRBV6-5, the J call TRBJ1-5, with 7 bases identical to TRBD1. V shed 4 bases, J shed 3 bases, and the junction held 9 bases outside the gene matches. Germline lookup yields CDR1 MNHEY and CDR2 SVGAGI. The CDR3 is made up of 16 amino acids. CDR3 protein: CASSSRRQGDNQPQHF. The CDR3 DNA sequence: TGTGCCAGCAGTTCCCGGCGTCAGGGGGACAATCAGCCCCAGCATTTT.

This clonotype was recorded many times. This chain links TRBV28 with TRBJ1-4; 11 bases agree with TRBD1. Trimming removed 3 bases from V and 8 bases from J; junction bases left unmatched: 5. The germline gives CDR1 MDHEN, CDR2 SYDVKM. The CDR3 is made up of 15 amino acids. CDR3 in DNA: TGTGCCAGCAGTTTTCGGGACAGGGGGGGGGAAAAACTGTTTTTT. Encoded protein: CASSFRDRGGEKLFF.

This clonotype was counted at least ten times. The rearrangement joins TRBV28 to TRBJ2-2; possible D gene TRBD2, 5 bases. V lost 2 bases, J lost 0 bases, and 7 bases lay in between. CDR3 size: 15 residues. Germline lookup yields CDR1 MDHEN and CDR2 SYDVKM. CDR3 sequence reads: CASSLGLTNTGELFF. In DNA, the CDR3 is TGTGCCAGCAGTTTAGGACTGACGAACACCGGGGAGCTGTTTTTT.

This clonotype was recorded a few times. A clone one base away is much larger, so this may be a read error. The chain joins TRBV30 to TRBJ1-1; D ambiguous. V was shortened by 3 bases and J by 4 bases, with 6 bases between the two germline ends. This CDR3 has 11 residues. Germline values: CDR1 GTSNPN, CDR2 SVGIG (reference sequence). CDR3 in amino acids: CAWSRSTEAFF. The CDR3 coding sequence is TGTGCCTGGAGCAGGAGCACTGAAGCTTTCTTT.

Ten or more counts support this clonotype. V is TRBV28 and J is TRBJ1-3; D may be TRBD1 (5 bases). Trimming pared 7 bases from V and 4 bases from J, leaving 14 bases between. The CDR3 is made up of 14 amino acids. Germline CDR1 is MDHEN and CDR2 is SYDVKM. DNA of the CDR3: TGTGCCAGCAACCTGGTGGGACCCGGAAACACCATATATTTT. Protein sequence: CASNLVGPGNTIYF.

This clonotype was counted at least ten times. CDR3 residues: CASNPGLAGEGEQFF. The CDR3 region has the DNA TGTGCCAGCAACCCGGGGTTAGCGGGGGAGGGTGAGCAGTTCTTC. V usage is TRBV11-2 and J usage is TRBJ2-1; 9 bases fit TRBD2. The CDR3 totals 15 residues. Germline assignment: CDR1 SGHAT and CDR2 FQNNGV. Trimming took 7 bases from V and 9 from J; bases not matched to a gene: 13.

This clonotype was seen many times. The chain uses TRBV3-1 and TRBJ2-7; D possibly uses TRBD1 or TRBD2 (6 bases each). The ends were cut back, 4 bases at V and 7 bases at J, with 14 bases in the middle. This CDR3 is 13 amino acids long. CDR1 is LGHDT and CDR2 is YNNKEL in the germline V gene (reference sequence). The CDR3 sequence: CASSRGAVGEQYF. The CDR3 DNA follows: TGTGCCAGCAGCCGGGGGGCCGTTGGGGAGCAGTACTTC.

This clonotype was counted many times. The rearrangement links TRBV3-1 to TRBJ2-1; TRBD1 aligns across 9 bases. Germline-derived CDR1 and CDR2 are LGHDT and YNNKEL (reference sequence). CDR3 length: 16 residues. J was trimmed by 2 bases and V by 1 base; bases with no gene match: 3. CDR3 coding DNA: TGTGCCAGCAGCCAAGCCGGGACAGGGACCTACAATGAGCAGTTCTTC. It translates to CASSQAGTGTYNEQFF.

This sequence joins TRBV9 and TRBJ1-1; D ambiguous. With 0 bases removed from V and 6 bases from J, the gap between germline ends came to 9 bases. CDR1 is SGDLS, CDR2 YYNGEE, per germline. This CDR3 region has 13 residues. CDR3 in amino acids: CASSVGAAAEAFF. The CDR3 nucleotides read TGTGCCAGCAGCGTAGGGGCGGCGGCTGAAGCTTTCTTT.

The rearrangement links TRBV30 to TRBJ2-6; D ambiguous. In germline, CDR1 is GTSNPN, CDR2 SVGIG (reference sequence). Trimming removed 0 bases from V and 2 bases from J, with 5 bases in between. This CDR3 comprises 14 residues. The CDR3 sequence: CAWSVDPGANVLTF. The CDR3, as DNA: TGTGCCTGGAGTGTAGATCCTGGGGCCAACGTCCTGACTTTC.

This rearrangement joins TRBV16 to TRBJ1-6, with 11 bases lining up with TRBD1. The germline V gene encodes CDR1 KGHSY and CDR2 FQNENV. The CDR3 has 16 residues. The trim removed 3 bases at V and 9 bases at J, leaving 7 bases unmatched. The CDR3 is CASSHSGQGGSSPLHF. The CDR3 coding sequence is TGTGCCAGCAGCCATTCGGGACAGGGGGGAAGTTCACCCCTCCACTTT.

This clonotype was detected ten times or more. This chain uses TRBV20-1 with TRBJ1-1; D call uncertain. CDR1 and CDR2 (germline): DFQATT, SNEGSKA (reference sequence). The length of the CDR3 is 13 residues. This CDR3 is CSAQVYEGSEAFF. The CDR3 DNA sequence: TGCAGCGCTCAGGTTTATGAAGGGTCTGAAGCTTTCTTT.

The chain employs TRBV5-1 and TRBJ1-1; D remains ambiguous. CDR3 length: 13 residues. Looked up from germline, CDR1 is SGHRS and CDR2 is YFSETQ. V lost 0 bases to trimming and J lost 11 bases, with 14 bases between them. The CDR3 reads CASSLDSGVSAFF. For the CDR3, the DNA is TGCGCCAGCAGCTTGGACTCCGGGGTTAGCGCTTTCTTT.